This entry concerns a single T cell receptor beta chain. The antigen remains unidentified. The PCR contained 60 Vbeta and 13 Jbeta primers. Sequenced by immunoSEQ multiplex PCR; TCRdb stores in-frame clones only, minus some. The top ten clones hold about 2.3% of a sample with 150,000 or so clones, around 83% of them seen once. The data are from a study of cytomegalovirus exposure and HLA in healthy donors. Whole-study findings and limits: The number of N-insertions in an Asian-associated ancestry cluster was reportedly below the roughly 670-donor mean in a later analysis.

J lost 7 bases, V lost 2 bases, and 5 bases had no gene match. CDR3 length equals 13 residues. Germline-derived CDR1 and CDR2 are MGHDK and SYGVNS. Material: PBMCs. This clonotype was obtained from a woman between 18 and 29 years old in good health and CMV-seronegative. The chain recombines TRBV25-1 with TRBJ2-7; 7 bases fit TRBD1. The CDR3 nucleotides read TGTGCCAGCAGTGAACCGACAGGGCGGGAGCAGTACTTC. This gives the protein CASSEPTGREQYF.